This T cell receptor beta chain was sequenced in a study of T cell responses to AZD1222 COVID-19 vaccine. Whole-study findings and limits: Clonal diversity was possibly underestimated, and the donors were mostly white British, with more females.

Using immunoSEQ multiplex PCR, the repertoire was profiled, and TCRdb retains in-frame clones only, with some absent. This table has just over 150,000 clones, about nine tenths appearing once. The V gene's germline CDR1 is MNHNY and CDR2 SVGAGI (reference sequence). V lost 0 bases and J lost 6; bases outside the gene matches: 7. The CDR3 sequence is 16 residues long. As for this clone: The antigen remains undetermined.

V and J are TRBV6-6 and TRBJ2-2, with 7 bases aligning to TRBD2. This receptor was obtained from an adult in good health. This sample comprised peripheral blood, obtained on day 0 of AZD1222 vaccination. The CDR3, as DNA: TGTGCCAGCAGTTACTCGAGGACTAGTTTCGCCGGGGAGCTGTTTTTT. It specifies CASSYSRTSFAGELFF.